These 13 T cell receptor beta chains were sequenced from one sample in a study of identical twins. Using its own MiXCR run on the 5' RACE reads, TCRdb lists one record per CDR3 protein. The sample includes about 690,000 distinct CDR3 sequences, less than 7% of them seen just once. Material: naive T cells sorted from blood. The receptors originated from a man younger than 35 in good health.

This clonotype was found many times. The CDR3 DNA is TGCGCCAGCAGCTCCGCCACGGGAGGCACCGGGGAGCTGTTTTTT. Translation: CASSSATGGTGELFF. The J gene is TRBJ2-2, the V gene TRBV5-1, with 7 bases lining up with TRBD2. V trimming: 3 bases; J trimming: 4 bases; junction bases outside the gene matches: 6. Germline CDR1 SGHRS, CDR2 YFSETQ. This CDR3 contains 15 residues.

This clonotype was detected once. The chain recombines TRBV6-5 with TRBJ1-6; a possible D gene is TRBD1 (6 bases). The germline V gene encodes CDR1 MNHEY and CDR2 SVGAGI. The V gene lost 3 bases and the J gene lost 7 bases, with 13 bases spanning the gap. There are 15 residues in the CDR3. The DNA of the CDR3 is TGTGCCAGCAGTTATCACGGGACAACAAATTCACCCCTCCACTTT. Its protein product is CASSYHGTTNSPLHF.

The V gene is TRBV13, the J gene TRBJ2-3; 10 positions agree with TRBD1. The CDR3 has 15 residues. From germline, CDR1 is PRHDT and CDR2 FYEKMQ (reference sequence). V shed 5 bases and J 2 bases; nucleotides not matched to a gene: 4. The CDR3 bases are TGTGCCAGCAGCCCCGACAGGGGGCCCACAGATACGCAGTATTTT. Translation: CASSPDRGPTDTQYF.

The sample holds many counts of this clonotype. This sequence joins TRBV29-1 and TRBJ2-1, with 7 bases lining up with TRBD2. The length of the CDR3 is 14 residues. The J segment lost 6 bases and the V segment lost 4 bases, leaving 9 bases of the junction unmatched. Germline assignment: CDR1 SQVTM and CDR2 ANQGSEA. In DNA, the CDR3 is TGCAGCGTTGTGGGGGAGGGAAGAGGCAATGAGCAGTTCTTC. Translation gives CSVVGEGRGNEQFF.

In its sample, this clonotype was seen many times. This chain uses TRBV5-1 with TRBJ2-2; 10 positions agree with TRBD2. There are 17 residues in the CDR3. Germline lookup yields CDR1 SGHRS and CDR2 YFSETQ. V trimming: 4 bases; J trimming: 0 bases; junction bases outside the gene matches: 6. The CDR3 DNA sequence: TGCGCCAGCAGCCAAGCCCTAGCGGGAGCGAACACCGGGGAGCTGTTTTTT. Translated: CASSQALAGANTGELFF.

This clonotype has at least ten counts. V is TRBV27 and J is TRBJ2-7; the match to TRBD2 covers 9 bases. CDR1 is MNHEY, CDR2 SMNVEV, per germline (reference sequence). Trimming cost V 5 bases and J 5 bases; bases outside gene matches: 10. The CDR3 extends over 15 amino acids. The CDR3 reads CASSPLAGALDEQYF. The DNA for the CDR3 is TGTGCCAGCAGTCCCTTAGCGGGGGCGCTTGACGAGCAGTACTTC.

The J gene is TRBJ1-6, the V gene TRBV5-1; 8 bases align to TRBD1. V lost 4 bases, J lost 9 bases, and 6 bases stayed unmatched. CDR1 is SGHRS, CDR2 YFSETQ, per germline. The CDR3 consists of 14 residues. CDR3 nucleotide sequence: TGCGCCAGCAGCACGACAGGGGACGGTTCACCCCTCCACTTT. Translating it yields CASSTTGDGSPLHF. Supplemented by reference TRBV5-1 and TRBJ1-6, the full variable domain reads KAGVTQTPRYLIKTRGQQVTLSCSPISGHRSVSWYQQTPGQGLQFLFEYFSETQRNKGNFPGRFSGRQFSNSRSEMNVSTLELGDSALYLCASSTTGDGSPLHFGNGTRLTVT.

This clonotype came up many times. This chain uses TRBV20-1 with TRBJ2-4; D is possibly TRBD2 (6 bases). CDR3 length: 15 residues. The V gene's germline CDR1 is DFQATT and CDR2 SNEGSKA (reference sequence). V dropped 0 bases and J dropped 4 bases, with 13 bases sitting between them. CDR3 loop: CSAREWGESKNIQYF. As DNA, the CDR3 is TGCAGTGCTAGAGAATGGGGGGAGTCAAAAAACATTCAGTACTTC.

This clonotype was counted many times. The chain combines TRBV5-4 with TRBJ2-1; D is uncertain. In germline, CDR1 is SGHNT, CDR2 YYREEE (reference sequence). The CDR3 sequence is 12 residues long. V shed 7 bases and J shed 0 bases, with 5 bases lying between them. The CDR3 spells CASQYSYNEQFF. For the CDR3, the DNA is TGTGCCAGCCAATACTCCTACAATGAGCAGTTCTTC. The full variable domain, its missing parts supplied by reference TRBV5-4 and TRBJ2-1, is ETGVTQSPTHLIKTRGQQVTLRCSSQSGHNTVSWYQQALGQGPQFIFQYYREEENGRGNFPPRFSGLQFPNYSSELNVNALELDDSALYLCASQYSYNEQFFGPGTRLTVL.

This clonotype occurred many times. This sequence joins TRBV5-1 and TRBJ1-5; no definite D call. From germline, CDR1 is SGHRS and CDR2 YFSETQ. The length of the CDR3 is 13 residues. V lost 3 bases and J 5 bases, leaving 9 bases between the germline ends. The DNA of the CDR3 is TGCGCCAGCAGCTCGAGCTTAGATCAGCCCCAGCATTTT. It is translated as CASSSSLDQPQHF.

This clonotype has a count of ten or more. V gene TRBV12-3 or TRBV12-4 combines with J gene TRBJ2-2; the D is unclear. The CDR3 is 13 residues long. V was cut by 6 bases and J by 5 bases, with 10 bases left in between. CDR3 sequence: CASRASSTGELFF. The CDR3 DNA is TGTGCCAGCAGAGCCTCCTCGACCGGGGAGCTGTTTTTT.

The V call is TRBV28, the J call TRBJ1-2; TRBD1 is a possible D gene (6 bases). Trimming took 2 bases from V and 2 from J, leaving 9 bases between them. The CDR3 is 14 amino acids. Germline V lookup: CDR1 MDHEN, CDR2 SYDVKM. CDR3 nucleotides: TGTGCCAGCAGTTTAAACAGGGACAACTATGGCTACACCTTC. It specifies CASSLNRDNYGYTF.

The chain employs TRBV6-2 or TRBV6-3 and TRBJ2-2; D gene ambiguous. The CDR3 sequence is 11 residues long. Trimming removed 8 bases at V and 6 bases at J, with 7 bases between. Germline V gene lookup returns CDR1 MNHEY and CDR2 SVGEGT. The CDR3 loop reads CASGLPGELFF. The CDR3 coding sequence is TGTGCCAGCGGTCTCCCCGGGGAGCTGTTTTTT.